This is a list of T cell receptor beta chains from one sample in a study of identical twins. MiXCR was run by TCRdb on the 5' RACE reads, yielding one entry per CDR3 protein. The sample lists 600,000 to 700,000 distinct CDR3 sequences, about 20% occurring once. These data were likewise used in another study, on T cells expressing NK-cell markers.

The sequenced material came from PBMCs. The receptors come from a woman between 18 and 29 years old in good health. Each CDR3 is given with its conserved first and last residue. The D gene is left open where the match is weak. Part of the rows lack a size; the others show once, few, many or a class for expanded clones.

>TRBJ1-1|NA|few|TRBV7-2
TGTGCCAGCAGCTTAGTCGGTCAGGTGAACACTGAAGCTTTCTTT
CASSLVGQVNTEAFF
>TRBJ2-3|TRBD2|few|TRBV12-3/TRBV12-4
TGTGCCAGCAGTTCGCGAGCGGGGGGGCGGGATACGCAGTATTTT
CASSSRAGGRDTQYF
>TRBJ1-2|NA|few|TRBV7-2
TGTGCCAGCAGCTTAGCCCACTATGGCTACACCTTC
CASSLAHYGYTF
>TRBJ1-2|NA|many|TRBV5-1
TGCGCCAGCAGCTTGTACGGCCCGCGAGGGAACTATGGCTACACCTTC
CASSLYGPRGNYGYTF
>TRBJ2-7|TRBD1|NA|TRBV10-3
TGTGCCATCGGAGCCGGGACAGGGTTCTACGAGCAGTACTTC
CAIGAGTGFYEQYF
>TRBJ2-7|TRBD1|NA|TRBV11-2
TGTGCCAGCAGCTTAGTTCCGACAGGGTGGGACGAGCAGTACTTC
CASSLVPTGWDEQYF
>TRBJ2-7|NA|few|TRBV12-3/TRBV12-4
TGTGCCAGTGCCGGGACTGTCTCCTACGAGCAGTACTTC
CASAGTVSYEQYF
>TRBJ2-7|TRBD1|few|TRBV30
TGTGCCTGGACCGTGGACAGGGCAAGCCACGACGAGCAGTACTTC
CAWTVDRASHDEQYF
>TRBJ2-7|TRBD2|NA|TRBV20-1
TGCAGTGCTGACGGGACTAGCGGGAGACGTTACGAGCAGTACTTC
CSADGTSGRRYEQYF
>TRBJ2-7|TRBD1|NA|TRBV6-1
TGTGCCATGGGACAGGGGGCACCCTACGAGCAGTACTTC
CAMGQGAPYEQYF
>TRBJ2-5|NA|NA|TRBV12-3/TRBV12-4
TGTGCCAGCAGCCAAAAGGCGGGGGCGTATGAGACCCAGTACTTC
CASSQKAGAYETQYF
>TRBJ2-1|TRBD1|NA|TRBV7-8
TGTGCCAGCAGCTTATCCTTCGGGACAGCCCTGGAGCAGTTCTTC
CASSLSFGTALEQFF
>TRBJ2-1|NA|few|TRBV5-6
TGTGCCAGCAGCCCCGGGCATACCAGAACGAATGAGCAGTTCTTC
CASSPGHTRTNEQFF
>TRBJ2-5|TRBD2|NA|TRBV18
TGTGCCAGCTCAACGACTAGCGGAGAGACCCAGTACTTC
CASSTTSGETQYF
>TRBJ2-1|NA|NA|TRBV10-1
TGCGCCAGCAGTGAGCCCCCATGGGCTAGCTTGGCCGACAATGAGCAGTTCTTC
CASSEPPWASLADNEQFF
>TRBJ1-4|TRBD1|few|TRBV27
TGTGCCAGCAGTCCTTACAGGGGAAAACTGTTTTTT
CASSPYRGKLFF
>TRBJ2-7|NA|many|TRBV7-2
TGTGCCAGCAGCCCGCTGGTACAGGACCTATACGAGCAGTACTTC
CASSPLVQDLYEQYF
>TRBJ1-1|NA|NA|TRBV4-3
TGCGCCAGCAGCCAATCACACCTCGTGGGTAGCACTGAAGCTTTCTTT
CASSQSHLVGSTEAFF
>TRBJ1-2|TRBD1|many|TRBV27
TGTGCCAGCCTAGGGGGCACTAACTATGGCTACACCTTC
CASLGGTNYGYTF
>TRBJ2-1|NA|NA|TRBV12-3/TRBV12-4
TGTGCCAGCAGGGGGGTGGTCGAGCAGTTCTTC
CASRGVVEQFF
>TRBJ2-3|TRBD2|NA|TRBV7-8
TGTGCCAGCAGCTCGACTAGCGGGAGGGCCACAGATACGCAGTATTTT
CASSSTSGRATDTQYF
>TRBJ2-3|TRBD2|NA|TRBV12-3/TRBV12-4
TGTGCCAGCATCCCGATCGGGGGGGCTCAGACGCAGTATTTT
CASIPIGGAQTQYF
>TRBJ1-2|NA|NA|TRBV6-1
TGTGCCAGCAGTGCAGAGTATGGCTACACCTTC
CASSAEYGYTF
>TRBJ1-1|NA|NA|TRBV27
TGTGCCAGCAGCCCCCGTGTCCGGGGGCATACTGAAGCTTTCTTT
CASSPRVRGHTEAFF
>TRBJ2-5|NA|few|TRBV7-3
TGTGCCAGCAGCCCGGACCGAGATGGGACCCAGTACTTC
CASSPDRDGTQYF
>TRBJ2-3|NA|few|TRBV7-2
TGTGCCAGCAGGGTCGAGGGACGGATCACAGATACGCAGTATTTT
CASRVEGRITDTQYF
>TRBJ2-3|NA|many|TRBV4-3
TGCGCCAGCAGCCAAACGGCGGACGGGTGGGATACGCAGTATTTT
CASSQTADGWDTQYF
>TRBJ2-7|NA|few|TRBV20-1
TGCAGTGCTAGTCTTCCGGGAGCTAACGAGCAGTACTTC
CSASLPGANEQYF
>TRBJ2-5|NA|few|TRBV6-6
TGTGCCAGCAGTTACGGAAAAGAGACCCAGTACTTC
CASSYGKETQYF
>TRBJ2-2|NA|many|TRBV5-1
TGTGCCAGCAGTGAAACAGGGAACACCGGGGAGCTGTTTTTT
CASSETGNTGELFF
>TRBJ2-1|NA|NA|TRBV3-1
TGTGCCAGCAGCCAAGATCTGAGACGGACTAACAATGAGCAGTTCTTC
CASSQDLRRTNNEQFF
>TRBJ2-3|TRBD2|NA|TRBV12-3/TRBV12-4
TGTGCCAGCAGTACTGCGGGGGGGGGCACAGATACGCAGTATTTT
CASSTAGGGTDTQYF
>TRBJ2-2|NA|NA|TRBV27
TGTGCCAGCAGTTCCTTCAGTGCCACCGGGGAGCTGTTTTTT
CASSSFSATGELFF
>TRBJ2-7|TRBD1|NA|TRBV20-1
TGCAGTGCTAGAGATCTAACGGGACAGGGGAACTACGAGCAGTACTTC
CSARDLTGQGNYEQYF
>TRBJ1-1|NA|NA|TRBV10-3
TGTGCCATCAGGGGATACCGGAACACTGAAGCTTTCTTT
CAIRGYRNTEAFF
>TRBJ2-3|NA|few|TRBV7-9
TGTGCCAGCAGCCCGCCCCTGGGAGGAGATACGCAGTATTTT
CASSPPLGGDTQYF
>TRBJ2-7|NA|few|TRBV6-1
TGTGCCAGCAGAAATACCGGGACTTCCTACGAGCAGTACTTC
CASRNTGTSYEQYF
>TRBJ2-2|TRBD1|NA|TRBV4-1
TGCGCCAGCAGCCAGTGGGACAGATACGCGAACACCGGGGAGCTGTTTTTT
CASSQWDRYANTGELFF
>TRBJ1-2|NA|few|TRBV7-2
TGTGCCAGCAGCTTAGGCGGGGGCTATGGCTACACCTTC
CASSLGGGYGYTF
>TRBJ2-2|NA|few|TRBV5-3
TGTGCCAGCCAGGGTCGAGACACCGGGGAGCTGTTTTTT
CASQGRDTGELFF
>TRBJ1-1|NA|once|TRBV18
TGTGCCAGCTCACCCGCATATGCGAACACTGAAGCTTTCTTT
CASSPAYANTEAFF
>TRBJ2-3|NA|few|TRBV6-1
TGTGCCAGCAGCCCACACCCCCCGGCGTCCGCCACAGATACGCAGTATTTT
CASSPHPPASATDTQYF
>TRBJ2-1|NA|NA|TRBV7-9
TGTGCCAGCAGCTCCCCAGTAGGTGGAAGCTCCTACAATGAGCAGTTCTTC
CASSSPVGGSSYNEQFF
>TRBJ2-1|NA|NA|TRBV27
TGTGCCAGCAGTTTAAGTCCGCCAGGAACGAACCTCGCGTACAATGAGCAGTTCTTC
CASSLSPPGTNLAYNEQFF
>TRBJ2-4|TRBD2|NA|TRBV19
TGTGCCAGTAGTATAATTCGCGGGAGGGCTTACATTCAGTACTTC
CASSIIRGRAYIQYF
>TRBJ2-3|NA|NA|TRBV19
TGTGCCAGTAGGATTCGAACCCGCGATACGCAGTATTTT
CASRIRTRDTQYF
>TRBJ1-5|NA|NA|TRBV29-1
TGCAGCGTTTCGGAGGGTCGGGGTCAGCCCCAGCATTTT
CSVSEGRGQPQHF
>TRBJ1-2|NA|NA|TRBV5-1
TGCGCCAGCAGCTTGGATGCAGGGATTATCGGTGGCTACACCTTC
CASSLDAGIIGGYTF
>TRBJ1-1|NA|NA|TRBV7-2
TGTGCCAGCAGCATACGCGGGAGAAGGGAAGCTTTCTTT
CASSIRGRREAFF
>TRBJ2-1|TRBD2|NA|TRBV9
TGTGCCAGCAGCGTATACGGAGCGGGGGGCAGGGATGAGCAGTTCTTC
CASSVYGAGGRDEQFF
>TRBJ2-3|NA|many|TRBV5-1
TGCGCCAGCAGCTTGGGTGTAACTTCTAGCACAGATACGCAGTATTTT
CASSLGVTSSTDTQYF
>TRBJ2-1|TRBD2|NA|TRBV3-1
TGTGCCAGCAGCCACATAGCGGGAGGCCGGAATGAGCAGTTCTTC
CASSHIAGGRNEQFF
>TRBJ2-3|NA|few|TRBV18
TGTGCCAGCTTACACCGGGACTCCACAGATACGCAGTATTTT
CASLHRDSTDTQYF